These T cell receptor beta chains were read from a single sample in a study of blood T cell repertoires in COVID-19. Data came from immunoSEQ multiplex PCR; TCRdb stores just in-frame clones and leaves some out. The sample shows 200,000 to 250,000 clones, roughly 89% of them seen only once. Source material: PBMCs or T cells enriched from blood (not recorded which). Receptors originate from a woman aged 35 to 49 who had recovered from COVID-19. CDR3s include the opening cysteine and the closing phenylalanine or tryptophan.

CAISEGGGTDTQYF TRBJ2-3 TRBV10-3
CASPDLAGYGDTQYF TRBJ2-3 TRBV2
CASSLSLGTSTDTQYF TRBJ2-3 TRBV7-9
CASTPGTRGSGELFF TRBJ2-2 TRBV28
CASSPGTGGKTQYF TRBJ2-5 TRBV19
CASSLGGQDEKLFF TRBJ1-4 TRBV7-9
CASGLGQGDQPQHF TRBJ1-5 TRBV12-5
CASSQRGGLNTEAFF TRBJ1-1 TRBV27
CASSQEASGRRVF TRBJ2-1 TRBV4-3
CASSGTGFGTGELFF TRBJ2-2 TRBV19
CAIRTGAGSPLHF TRBJ1-6 TRBV10-3
CASTRGDMNTEAFF TRBJ1-1 TRBV6-5
CATSRGTGSRANEQFF TRBJ2-1 TRBV15
CASSKQGDTEAFF TRBJ1-1 TRBV19
CASSPGRAYEQYF TRBJ2-7 TRBV12-3/TRBV12-4
CASSQAREGQYF TRBJ2-7 TRBV3-1/TRBV3-2